This T cell receptor beta chain is from a study of blood T cell repertoires in COVID-19. Profiled with immunoSEQ multiplex PCR; TCRdb holds only in-frame clones, not every one. Of some 180,000 clones listed, roughly 81% were seen once; the top ten hold 12%. V was trimmed by 6 bases and J by 0 bases, leaving 15 bases between them. The CDR3 is 15 residues long. The germline V gene encodes CDR1 SGHRS and CDR2 YFSETQ. The rearrangement links TRBV5-1 to TRBJ1-1; D is unresolved. This TCR came from a woman of 80 years or more with COVID-19, enrolled during active disease. Sequencing was carried out using peripheral blood. The CDR3 is CASNNWGDMNTEAFF. CDR3 nucleotides: TGCGCCAGCAACAATTGGGGAGACATGAACACTGAAGCTTTCTTT.